This T cell receptor beta chain was obtained from a study of memory CD4+ T cells and cytomegalovirus serostatus. The sort gate was single viable CD3+CD4+CD8-CD45RO+ cells for memory CD4+ T cells. Sequencing was performed with immunoSEQ multiplex PCR; in TCRdb, only in-frame clones are kept and a portion is missing. The sample has more than 50,000 clones, roughly three quarters seen once; the top ten hold 0.77%. Germline lookup yields CDR1 KGHSH and CDR2 LQKENI. V was trimmed by 2 bases and J by 2 bases, leaving 7 bases between them. This CDR3 is 14 amino acids long. The clonotype was recovered from an adult in good health and CMV-seronegative. The sample comprised memory CD4+ T cells from blood. This chain connects TRBV18 to TRBJ1-3, with D tentatively TRBD1 (6 bases). CDR3 residues: CASSPNRAGNTIYF. The CDR3 coding sequence is TGTGCCAGCTCACCAAACAGGGCTGGAAACACCATATATTTT.